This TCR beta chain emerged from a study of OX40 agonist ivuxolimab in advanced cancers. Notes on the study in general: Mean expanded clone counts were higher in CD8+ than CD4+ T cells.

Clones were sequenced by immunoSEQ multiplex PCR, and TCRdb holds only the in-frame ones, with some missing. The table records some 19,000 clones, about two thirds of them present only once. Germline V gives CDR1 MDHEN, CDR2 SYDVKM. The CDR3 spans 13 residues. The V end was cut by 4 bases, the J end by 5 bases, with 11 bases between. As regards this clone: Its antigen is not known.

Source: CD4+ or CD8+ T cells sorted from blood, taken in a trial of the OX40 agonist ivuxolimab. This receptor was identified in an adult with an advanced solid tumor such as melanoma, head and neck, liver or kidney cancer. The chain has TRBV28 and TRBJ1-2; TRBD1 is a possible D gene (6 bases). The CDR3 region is CASSSRGSYGYTF. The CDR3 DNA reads TGTGCCAGCAGTTCCAGGGGTAGTTATGGCTACACCTTC.